These T cell receptor beta chains were read from a single sample in a study of cytomegalovirus exposure and HLA in healthy donors. The data were produced by immunoSEQ multiplex PCR, yet TCRdb's version contains in-frame clones alone and is incomplete. Here the sample spans around 80,000 clones, approximately 96% being singletons. The sequenced sample was PBMCs. These receptors all come from a woman under 30 in good health and CMV-seronegative. The CDR3 runs from the conserved cysteine through the conserved F or W. A D gene is named only where the DNA matches it firmly. Clone size, where shown, is once, few, many, or a class for clones that have expanded.

j_gene	len	d_gene	abundance	v_gene	CDR3nt	CDR3aa
TRBJ2-7	13	.	.	TRBV25-1	TGTGCCAGCCGCCTCGGGAATCTATACGAGCAGTACTTC	CASRLGNLYEQYF
TRBJ2-1	16	TRBD2	.	TRBV6-1	TGTGCCAGCAGTGACGGACTAGCGACAGGCCTGAATGAGCAGTTCTTC	CASSDGLATGLNEQFF
TRBJ2-7	16	TRBD2	.	TRBV28	TGTGCCAGCAGTTTATCCGGGACTAGTGGTCGGTGGGAGCAGTACTTC	CASSLSGTSGRWEQYF
TRBJ2-7	13	.	.	TRBV6-6	TGTGCCACCAAGGGGCACAGGGTGGGCGAGCAGTACTTC	CATKGHRVGEQYF
TRBJ1-4	15	.	.	TRBV7-2	TGTGCCAGCAGCACGACAGGTGCAACTAATGAAAAACTGTTTTTT	CASSTTGATNEKLFF
TRBJ2-7	14	TRBD1	.	TRBV29-1	TGCAGCTTCAGCTCCGGGACAGGGACCGGCGAGCAGTACTTC	CSFSSGTGTGEQYF
TRBJ1-1	14	.	once	TRBV19	TGTGCCACTATGTTCCAGCAGAGGGCTACAGAAGCTTTCTTT	CATMFQQRATEAFF
TRBJ1-2	13	.	.	TRBV5-4	TGTGCCAGCAGTGCGGACAGTAACTATGGCTACACCTTC	CASSADSNYGYTF
TRBJ2-1	12	TRBD1	.	TRBV28	TGTGCCAGCGGGACAGCATACAATGAGCAGTTCTTC	CASGTAYNEQFF
TRBJ1-5	18	TRBD1	.	TRBV5-6	TGTGCCAGCAGCCGGGGGACAGGGCTTCCCTATAGCAATCAGCCCCAGCATTTT	CASSRGTGLPYSNQPQHF
TRBJ1-6	17	.	.	TRBV11-2	TGTGCCAGCAGCTTTAGTTTAGAGAGCTCCTATAATTCACCCCTCCACTTT	CASSFSLESSYNSPLHF
TRBJ2-3	16	TRBD2	.	TRBV5-1	TGCGCCAGCAGCTTGCCTAGCGGGATGGGCACAGATACGCAGTATTTT	CASSLPSGMGTDTQYF
TRBJ2-2	16	TRBD1	.	TRBV27	TGTGCCAGCAGTTTAGTCCCACAGGGGGCAACCGGGGAGCTGTTTTTT	CASSLVPQGATGELFF
TRBJ2-5	12	.	.	TRBV10-3	TGTGCCATCAAAGGGGTTGGAGAGACCCAGTACTTC	CAIKGVGETQYF
TRBJ2-5	15	TRBD1	.	TRBV9	TGTGCCAGCAGCGCAGGGACAGACTTTCAAGAGACCCAGTACTTC	CASSAGTDFQETQYF
TRBJ2-7	15	.	.	TRBV7-9	TGTGCCAGCAGCCCTGCAGGGGGGTCCTTCTACGAGCAGTACTTC	CASSPAGGSFYEQYF
TRBJ1-5	14	TRBD1	.	TRBV30	TGTGCCTGGGGGACAGTTAATAGCAATCAGCCCCAGCATTTT	CAWGTVNSNQPQHF
TRBJ2-7	14	.	once	TRBV2	TGTGCCAGCAGTGGTCAGGGGTACCCCTACGAGCAGTACTTC	CASSGQGYPYEQYF
TRBJ2-7	16	TRBD2	.	TRBV28	TGTGCCAGCAGTTCCTTTCGCGGGAGGGGGACCTACGAGCAGTACTTC	CASSSFRGRGTYEQYF
TRBJ1-3	15	.	.	TRBV2	TGTGCCAGCAGTGAATTGCAGGGCACCGGAAACACCATATATTTT	CASSELQGTGNTIYF
TRBJ1-6	15	.	.	TRBV30	TGTGCCTCGAACCCCTTGGCGGGCTATAATTCACCCCTCCACTTT	CASNPLAGYNSPLHF
TRBJ2-7	13	.	.	TRBV19	TGTGCCAGTAGTACCCTGCCAGTCTACGAGCAGTACTTC	CASSTLPVYEQYF
TRBJ2-1	15	.	once	TRBV11-2	TGTGCCAGCAGCTTAGGCGGAGCACAGGGAAATGAGCAGTTCTTC	CASSLGGAQGNEQFF
TRBJ2-7	16	.	.	TRBV11-2	TGTGCCAGCAGCTTAAATCCAGGTTTGGTCTCCTACGAGCAGTACTTC	CASSLNPGLVSYEQYF
TRBJ1-2	16	.	.	TRBV6-5	TGTGCCAGCAGTTACTCGATGTGGGGGCCCAACTATGGCTACACCTTC	CASSYSMWGPNYGYTF
TRBJ2-1	17	TRBD1	.	TRBV27	TGTGCCAGCAGTTTATCGGGGACAGGGAGCTCCTACAATGAGCAGTTCTTC	CASSLSGTGSSYNEQFF
TRBJ2-1	16	.	.	TRBV28	TGTGCCAGCAGTTCCCAAACTGGGAGCTCCTACAATGAGCAGTTCTTC	CASSSQTGSSYNEQFF
TRBJ1-5	13	.	.	TRBV5-5	TGTGCCAGCAGCTGGACAGACAATCAGCCCCAGCATTTT	CASSWTDNQPQHF
TRBJ2-7	17	TRBD1	.	TRBV7-8	TGTGCCAGCAGCTTAGGGTATGGACAGGACAGCTCCTACGAGCAGTACTTC	CASSLGYGQDSSYEQYF
TRBJ2-7	16	.	.	TRBV18	TGTGCCAGCTCACCAACGGTGGCGGAGATCTCCTACGAGCAGTACTTC	CASSPTVAEISYEQYF
TRBJ2-6	14	.	.	TRBV27	TGTGCCAGCACCTTCGGGTCTGGGGCCAACGTCCTGACTTTC	CASTFGSGANVLTF
TRBJ1-1	15	TRBD1	.	TRBV7-9	TGTGCCAGCAGCTTGGGGGGACAGCCGAACACTGAAGCTTTCTTT	CASSLGGQPNTEAFF
TRBJ1-4	13	.	.	TRBV6-5	TGTGCCAGCAGGAGGGGAGGGAGTGAAAAACTGTTTTTT	CASRRGGSEKLFF
TRBJ2-1	14	TRBD2	.	TRBV27	TGTGCCAGCAGTCCGGGACTAGTTTTCAATGAGCAGTTCTTC	CASSPGLVFNEQFF
TRBJ2-7	14	TRBD2	few	TRBV19	TGTGCCAGTAGTACTGGGCGGGAGGTTGACGAGCAGTACTTC	CASSTGREVDEQYF
TRBJ1-1	14	.	.	TRBV25-1	TGTGCCAGCAGTTCCATCAACCTGCTACAGGAAGCTTTCTTT	CASSSINLLQEAFF
TRBJ2-1	14	TRBD2	once	TRBV28	TGTGCCAGCAGCTGGACTAGTTCCTACAATGAGCAGTTCTTC	CASSWTSSYNEQFF